Listed here are 26 T cell receptor beta chains from one sample, sequenced in a study of blood T cell repertoires in COVID-19. TCRdb's table, derived via immunoSEQ multiplex PCR, lists solely in-frame clones and lacks some. This table holds about 350,000 clones, about nine tenths found once. Sequences were obtained from PBMCs or T cells enriched from blood (not recorded which). These receptors originate from a woman aged 25 to 39 who had been exposed to COVID-19.

The gene calls are TRBV13 and TRBJ1-5; D is possibly TRBD1 (6 bases). The CDR3 totals 15 residues. Germline values: CDR1 PRHDT, CDR2 FYEKMQ (reference sequence). V shed 0 bases and J shed 6 bases, with 12 bases lying between them. The CDR3, as DNA: TGTGCCAGCAGCTTAGGAGCAGGGGTGGGTCAGCCCCAGCATTTT. Translating gives CASSLGAGVGQPQHF.

The J gene is TRBJ2-2, the V gene TRBV6-5, with D perhaps TRBD1 (6 bases). Trimming removed 1 base from V and 5 bases from J, with 11 bases in between. This CDR3 spans 15 amino acids. The germline gives CDR1 MNHEY, CDR2 SVGAGI. CDR3 nucleotide sequence: TGTGCCAGCAGTTACTTGGGACAAAAAACCGGGGAGCTGTTTTTT. Its protein product is CASSYLGQKTGELFF.

This clone has a handful of counts. The gene calls are TRBV27 and TRBJ1-5; D remains unclear. Trimming removed 2 bases at V and 2 bases at J, with 10 bases between. Germline V CDR1 and CDR2: MNHEY, SMNVEV (reference sequence). CDR3 size: 15 residues. CDR3 protein: CASSLATTGNQPQHF. The CDR3 bases are TGTGCCAGCAGTTTAGCCACAACCGGCAATCAGCCCCAGCATTTT.

The chain recombines TRBV12-3 or TRBV12-4 with TRBJ1-4, with TRBD1 matching over 7 bases. The CDR3 has 13 amino acids. The junction had 11 bases not matched to a gene; V was cut back by 6 bases and J by 13 bases. CDR3 sequence reads: CASSPPTGFGLFF. DNA of the CDR3: TGTGCCAGCAGCCCACCGACAGGGTTCGGACTGTTTTTT.

This sequence joins TRBV27 and TRBJ2-2; D might be TRBD2 (6 bases). CDR1 and CDR2 (germline): MNHEY, SMNVEV (reference sequence). V lost 3 bases and J lost 4, with 21 bases in between. This CDR3 comprises 18 residues. CDR3 amino acids: CASSLSPAGLVITGELFF. CDR3 nucleotide sequence: TGTGCCAGCAGTTTGTCCCCCGCGGGGCTAGTCATCACCGGGGAGCTGTTTTTT.

The rearrangement links TRBV3-1 (or the pseudogene TRBV3-2) to TRBJ1-6, with D perhaps matching TRBD1 (6 bases). V dropped 6 bases and J dropped 10 bases, with 16 bases sitting between them. Germline V gene lookup returns CDR1 LGHDT and CDR2 YNNKEL (reference sequence). The CDR3 has 14 residues. The CDR3 spells CASSHTGYGSPLHF. Here the CDR3 DNA reads TGTGCCAGCAGTCACACAGGGTACGGCTCACCCCTCCACTTT.

The chain has TRBV2 and TRBJ2-1; no clear D gene. Trimming removed 2 bases at V and 15 bases at J, with 11 bases between. This CDR3 region has 11 residues. The germline CDR1 and CDR2 sequences are SNHLY and FYNNEI. In DNA form, the CDR3 reads TGTGCCAGCAGTGAATTAGTATCCGCGTTCTTC. It is translated as CASSELVSAFF.

Note on this clone: Other nucleotide sequences from this sample produce the same CDR3. This chain uses TRBV5-1 with TRBJ2-3; unclear D gene. V lost 4 bases, J lost 2 bases, and 5 bases lay in between. CDR3 length: 12 amino acids. CDR1 SGHRS and CDR2 YFSETQ come from the germline V gene. For the CDR3, the DNA is TGCGCCAGCAGCCCAAACACAGATACGCAGTATTTT. It is translated as CASSPNTDTQYF.

This clone appeared a single time. V gene TRBV5-4 combines with J gene TRBJ2-7; D perhaps matches TRBD1 (6 bases). The ends were cut back, 1 base at V and 3 bases at J, with 11 bases in the middle. The CDR3 runs 14 residues. Germline CDR1 and CDR2: SGHNT and YYREEE (reference sequence). CDR3 protein: CASSLPTGNYEQYF. DNA of the CDR3: TGTGCCAGCAGCTTGCCGACAGGAAACTACGAGCAGTACTTC. Full variable domain (remainder filled in from reference TRBV5-4 and TRBJ2-7): ETGVTQSPTHLIKTRGQQVTLRCSSQSGHNTVSWYQQALGQGPQFIFQYYREEENGRGNFPPRFSGLQFPNYSSELNVNALELDDSALYLCASSLPTGNYEQYFGPGTRLTVT.

V usage is TRBV6-1 and J usage is TRBJ1-5, with D possibly TRBD1 on 5 matching bases. The V gene lost 1 base and the J gene lost 4 bases, with 8 bases spanning the gap. CDR1 MNHNS and CDR2 SASEGT come from the germline V gene. The CDR3 runs 14 residues. The CDR3 loop reads CASSEGQRNQPQHF. The CDR3 coding sequence is TGTGCCAGCAGTGAAGGACAGAGAAATCAGCCCCAGCATTTT.

This clone was picked up a small number of times. V usage is TRBV12-5 and J usage is TRBJ2-7; 7 bases align to TRBD2. There are 18 residues in the CDR3. CDR1 and CDR2 from the germline V gene are LGHNT and FRNRAP. The trim removed 0 bases at V and 3 bases at J, leaving 14 bases unmatched. The CDR3 region is CASGLVRAPGRPVYEQYF. The DNA for the CDR3 is TGTGCTAGTGGTTTGGTACGGGCTCCCGGGAGGCCTGTCTACGAGCAGTACTTC.

The V and J genes are TRBV7-9 and TRBJ1-5, with 7 positions matching TRBD1. Germline V gives CDR1 SEHNR, CDR2 FQNEAQ (reference sequence). The CDR3 loop spans 17 amino acids. V was clipped by 1 base and J by 0 bases; unmatched bases: 6. As DNA, the CDR3 is TGTGCCAGCAGCTTAGGGACAGGCTATGCTAGCAATCAGCCCCAGCATTTT. Its protein product is CASSLGTGYASNQPQHF.

J is TRBJ2-1 and V is TRBV6-5; perhaps TRBD2 as D (6 bases). From germline, CDR1 is MNHEY and CDR2 SVGAGI. The CDR3 totals 13 residues. Between the trimmed V and J ends, which lost 6 bases and 2 bases, there was a span of 8 bases. In nucleotides, the CDR3 is TGTGCCAGCAGCGGGGGAACCTACAATGAGCAGTTCTTC. This gives the protein CASSGGTYNEQFF.

The V call is TRBV7-3, the J call TRBJ2-1, with 9 positions matching TRBD2. V was pared by 3 bases and J by 8 bases, with 8 bases of the junction left unmatched. CDR1 and CDR2 (germline): SGHTA, FQGTGA. The CDR3 is made up of 15 amino acids. In DNA, the CDR3 is TGTGCCAGCAGCTTTATGCTAGCGGGAATTGATGAGCAGTTCTTC. It yields the protein CASSFMLAGIDEQFF.

V and J are TRBV21-1 and TRBJ1-1; TRBD1 was called by the table and not checked on the DNA. TRBV21-1 is assigned pseudogene status. The CDR3 spans 21 residues. The CDR3 region is CASSKGRDRDTIGHVGTEAFF. In DNA form, the CDR3 reads TGTGCCAGCAGCAAAGGACGGGACAGGGACACAATCGGGCATGTGGGCACTGAAGCTTTCTTT.

V usage is TRBV15 and J usage is TRBJ1-5; weak D call: TRBD1 (5 bases). V shed 0 bases and J shed 3 bases, with 9 bases lying between them. Germline CDR1 LNHNV, CDR2 YYDKDF (reference sequence). This CDR3 is built from 15 residues. DNA for the CDR3: TGTGCCACCAGCAGAGATGGGGACTACAATCAGCCCCAGCATTTT. Translation: CATSRDGDYNQPQHF.

The V and J genes are TRBV6-4 and TRBJ2-1; TRBD2 matches at 7 bases. Germline V CDR1 and CDR2: MRHNA, SNTAGT. The CDR3 sequence is 15 residues long. Losses at the gene ends were 0 bases for V and 5 bases for J; bases not matched to a gene: 4. CDR3 loop: CASSDSAGEHNEQFF. The CDR3 nucleotides are TGTGCCAGCAGTGACTCGGCGGGAGAGCACAATGAGCAGTTCTTC.

This clone was found once. The V and J genes are TRBV5-1 and TRBJ2-1; TRBD1 matches at 7 bases. The CDR3 is 14 residues long. Germline values: CDR1 SGHRS, CDR2 YFSETQ. Losses at the gene ends were 1 base for V and 2 bases for J; bases not matched to a gene: 0. In DNA, the CDR3 is TGCGCCAGCAGCTTGACAGGGGCCTACAATGAGCAGTTCTTC. It yields the protein CASSLTGAYNEQFF.

The rearrangement links TRBV30 to TRBJ1-6; a weak D match, TRBD1 (6 bases). The CDR3 is made up of 14 amino acids. Per the germline V gene, CDR1 is GTSNPN and CDR2 is SVGIG (reference sequence). V dropped 1 base and J dropped 2 bases, with 6 bases sitting between them. The CDR3 here is CAWSGTAYNSPLHF. The CDR3 bases are TGTGCCTGGAGTGGGACAGCCTATAATTCACCCCTCCACTTT. The full variable domain, rest sourced from reference TRBV30 and TRBJ1-6, is SQTIHQWPATLVQPVGSPLSLECTVEGTSNPNLYWYRQAAGRGLQLLFYSVGIGQISSEVPQNLSASRPQDRQFILSSKKLLLSDSGFYLCAWSGTAYNSPLHFGNGTRLTVT.

V is TRBV11-3 and J is TRBJ1-6; D remains ambiguous. The CDR3 covers 14 residues. Trimming took 3 bases from V and 9 from J, leaving 12 bases between them. Germline V gene data show CDR1 as SGHNT and CDR2 as YENEEA. The CDR3 sequence: CASSFGLTASPLHF. The CDR3 nucleotides are TGTGCCAGCAGCTTCGGCCTGACTGCTTCACCCCTCCACTTT.

The genes are TRBV6-5 and TRBJ2-7, with D possibly being TRBD2 (6 bases). This CDR3 has 14 residues. V was clipped by 0 bases and J by 4 bases, with 10 bases between them. Germline V gives CDR1 MNHEY, CDR2 SVGAGI. In nucleotides, the CDR3 is TGTGCCAGCAGTTACTCGACGGGGAGGTACGAGCAGTACTTC. This sequence encodes CASSYSTGRYEQYF.

The chain combines TRBV7-9 with TRBJ1-5, with 10 bases matching TRBD1. Germline-derived CDR1 and CDR2 are SEHNR and FQNEAQ (reference sequence). J was trimmed by 4 bases and V by 5 bases; bases with no gene match: 5. The length of the CDR3 is 15 residues. CDR3 amino acids: CASSNRTGGNQPQHF. DNA of the CDR3: TGTGCCAGCAGCAACCGGACAGGGGGAAATCAGCCCCAGCATTTT.

V gene TRBV25-1 combines with J gene TRBJ2-7, with TRBD2 matching 8 bases. The germline V gene has CDR1 MGHDK and CDR2 SYGVNS. V was clipped by 8 bases and J by 12 bases; unmatched bases: 12. The CDR3 is 12 amino acids. CDR3 in DNA: TGTGCCAGCGCCGGGGGTAGCGGGACGTGGTACTTC. This translates into CASAGGSGTWYF.

V and J are TRBV15 and TRBJ2-3; weak D call: TRBD1 (6 bases). Trimming left V 0 bases short and J 2 bases short, with 12 bases between. The CDR3 contains 16 residues. Germline-derived CDR1 and CDR2 are LNHNV and YYDKDF (reference sequence). The CDR3 region has the DNA TGTGCCACCAGCAGAGATGGGGCAGGGGTCACAGATACGCAGTATTTT. Amino acid sequence: CATSRDGAGVTDTQYF.

This clone was found once. The genes are TRBV13 and TRBJ2-7, with 9 bases fitting TRBD1. The germline V gene encodes CDR1 PRHDT and CDR2 FYEKMQ (reference sequence). The CDR3 length is 21 residues. Losses at the gene ends were 5 bases for V and 2 bases for J; bases not matched to a gene: 25. CDR3 in amino acids: CASSPYPSTGTGSFGPYEQYF. The CDR3 bases are TGTGCCAGCAGCCCATACCCCTCAACCGGGACAGGGTCTTTTGGTCCCTACGAGCAGTACTTC.

The J gene is TRBJ1-1, the V gene TRBV5-5; 8 bases are a match to TRBD1. The CDR3 is made up of 13 amino acids. Per the germline V gene, CDR1 is SGHKS and CDR2 is YYEKEE (reference sequence). V lost 3 bases to trimming and J lost 5 bases; unmatched junction nucleotides: 3. Here the CDR3 reads CASSWQGATEAFF. CDR3 nucleotide sequence: TGTGCCAGCAGCTGGCAGGGGGCTACTGAAGCTTTCTTT.